The present entry profiles one T cell receptor (beta chain) with its context. The V and J ends lost 1 base and 1 base respectively, with 10 bases between them. This CDR3 spans 15 amino acids. CDR1 is SGHVS and CDR2 is FQNEAQ in the germline V gene. These data come from a study of Ad26.COV2.S vaccination and SARS-CoV-2 variants. Turning to the study itself: Sample donor was a member of the COV1001 Ad26.COV2.S trial arm.

Method: immunoSEQ multiplex PCR; TCRdb's copy keeps in-frame clones and lacks some. The sample shows hundreds of thousands of clones, about 87% of them seen only once. Treatment: roughly 19 received Ad26.COV2.S at low or high dose, single or two shots; roughly 5 received placebo; per-sample allocation not given. The investigators took samples on day 63 after the first vaccine or placebo injection. The vaccine antigen was prefusion-stabilized Wuhan SARS-CoV-2 spike. J is TRBJ1-1 and V is TRBV7-8, with D perhaps matching TRBD1 (5 bases). The sample consisted of peripheral blood, taken in a trial of Ad26.COV2.S vaccine versus placebo. The sequence derives from a person aged 18-60 years who received the Ad26.COV2.S COVID-19 vaccine or a placebo. The CDR3 loop reads CASSLGRGWNTEAFF. The DNA for the CDR3 is TGTGCCAGCAGCTTAGGGCGGGGGTGGAACACTGAAGCTTTCTTT.